These 22 T cell receptor beta chains came from one sample sequenced in a study of cytomegalovirus exposure and HLA in healthy donors. Vbeta (60) and Jbeta (13) primers were used in the PCR. The data were produced by immunoSEQ multiplex PCR, yet TCRdb's version contains in-frame clones alone and is incomplete. The table lists fewer than 110,000 clones, around 83% of them singletons, with approximately 3.9% in the top ten. Sequenced: PBMCs. These receptor sequences come from a man aged 30 to 39 in good health and CMV-seronegative.

The gene calls are TRBV25-1 and TRBJ2-2, with D possibly matching TRBD1 (5 bases). This CDR3 is built from 14 residues. CDR1 MGHDK and CDR2 SYGVNS come from the germline V gene. The V end was cut by 0 bases, the J end by 3 bases, with 5 bases between. CDR3 region: CASSEYRDTGELFF. In DNA form, the CDR3 reads TGTGCCAGCAGTGAATACAGGGACACCGGGGAGCTGTTTTTT.

This chain connects TRBV4-2 to TRBJ1-5; no clear D gene. This CDR3 contains 14 residues. Germline CDR1 LGHNA, CDR2 YNFKEQ. Trimming removed 3 bases at V and 3 bases at J, with 9 bases between. CDR3 sequence: CASSHLQVNQPQHF. Here the CDR3 DNA reads TGTGCCAGCAGCCACTTACAAGTCAATCAGCCCCAGCATTTT.

The V gene is TRBV5-1, the J gene TRBJ2-2; D might be TRBD1 (6 bases). The V and J ends lost 2 bases and 5 bases respectively, with 7 bases between them. The germline V gene encodes CDR1 SGHRS and CDR2 YFSETQ. This CDR3 region has 13 residues. CDR3 sequence reads: CASSLQGTGELFF. The CDR3 region has the DNA TGCGCCAGCAGCTTACAGGGAACCGGGGAGCTGTTTTTT.

This clone showed up just once. The V and J genes are TRBV30 and TRBJ1-1; 8 nucleotides align to TRBD1. V lost 5 bases and J lost 4; bases outside the gene matches: 6. CDR3 length equals 13 residues. Per germline, CDR1 GTSNPN and CDR2 SVGIG (reference sequence). The CDR3 DNA reads TGTGCCTGGGGACAGGGTAGGGGCACTGAAGCTTTCTTT. Protein: CAWGQGRGTEAFF.

The chain uses TRBV6-6 and TRBJ1-4, with 7 bases lining up with TRBD1. The CDR3 has 14 residues. The V gene end was trimmed by 7 bases and the J gene end by 7 bases; junction bases not matched to a gene: 9. Germline V gene sequence: CDR1 MNHNY, CDR2 SVGAGI (reference sequence). The DNA of the CDR3 is TGTGCCAGCATGGGCCGGGACAGAGCTGAAAAACTGTTTTTT. Its protein product is CASMGRDRAEKLFF.

About this clone: This same CDR3 is encoded by further DNA sequences in the sample. The chain uses TRBV4-2 and TRBJ1-6; a weak D match, TRBD1 (5 bases). V lost 7 bases and J lost 0, with 16 bases in between. There are 17 residues in the CDR3. Germline loops: CDR1 LGHNA, CDR2 YNFKEQ. CDR3 nucleotides: TGTGCCAGCAACCGCGGGGGGTTAAGCTCCTATAATTCACCCCTCCACTTT. Its translation: CASNRGGLSSYNSPLHF.

The chain is built from TRBV7-9 and TRBJ1-1, with D possibly matching TRBD1 (5 bases). The CDR3 spans 17 residues. Per the germline V gene, CDR1 is SEHNR and CDR2 is FQNEAQ (reference sequence). V was pared by 1 base and J by 0 bases, with 15 bases between. In DNA, the CDR3 is TGTGCCAGCAGCTTAGGGACGACAGAATACATGAACACTGAAGCTTTCTTT. This gives the protein CASSLGTTEYMNTEAFF.

CDR3 protein: CASRLGQGSGDEYF. The CDR3 DNA follows: TGTGCCAGCAGGTTGGGACAGGGTAGTGGAGACGAGTATTTT. This chain uses TRBV6-5 with TRBJ2-3; 9 nucleotides match TRBD1. CDR1 and CDR2 from the germline V gene are MNHEY and SVGAGI. The CDR3 runs to 14 residues. J gave up 13 bases and V 6 bases, and 14 bases lay outside the gene matches.

The chain links TRBV5-4 to TRBJ2-1; no firm D call. Germline values: CDR1 SGHNT, CDR2 YYREEE (reference sequence). This CDR3 is built from 13 residues. The V gene lost 0 bases and the J gene lost 12 bases, with 13 bases spanning the gap. CDR3 protein: CASSLVGSTGQFF. The CDR3 nucleotides read TGTGCCAGCAGCTTGGTTGGCTCCACGGGGCAGTTCTTC.

The chain joins TRBV29-1 to TRBJ2-7, with TRBD2 matching over 8 bases. CDR1 is SQVTM, CDR2 ANQGSEA, per germline. The CDR3 sequence is 15 residues long. Trimming removed 8 bases from V and 0 bases from J; junction bases left unmatched: 12. CDR3 nucleotides: TGCAGCACCGCCAAGACTAGCGCAAACTCCTACGAGCAGTACTTC. Translating gives CSTAKTSANSYEQYF.

The chain has TRBV5-5 and TRBJ2-3; D perhaps matches TRBD1 (6 bases). Trimming shortened V by 6 bases and J by 2 bases, and 19 bases separated the two germline ends. There are 16 residues in the CDR3. CDR1 and CDR2 from the germline V gene are SGHKS and YYEKEE (reference sequence). In DNA form, the CDR3 reads TGTGCCAGCATCCGTGGGCCCCACAGGGTCACAGATACGCAGTATTTT. Translated, it gives CASIRGPHRVTDTQYF.

The rearrangement uses TRBV27 and TRBJ2-1, with 10 bases fitting TRBD2. Losses at the gene ends were 10 bases for V and 6 bases for J; bases not matched to a gene: 15. In germline, CDR1 is MNHEY, CDR2 SMNVEV (reference sequence). This CDR3 is built from 16 residues. CDR3 nucleotide sequence: TGTGCCACCCAACTAAGTAGCGGGGGGTTAGGCAATGAGCAGTTCTTC. Its translation is CATQLSSGGLGNEQFF.

The chain employs TRBV7-6 and TRBJ2-7; TRBD2 is a possible D gene (6 bases). The CDR3 runs to 17 residues. Trimming pared 4 bases from V and 4 bases from J, leaving 23 bases between. Germline V gives CDR1 SGHVS, CDR2 FNYEAQ. In DNA, the CDR3 is TGTGCCAGCAGCTCCGCCGTTCGACTAGGGGAAGGATACGAGCAGTACTTC. It yields the protein CASSSAVRLGEGYEQYF.

This clone appeared a single time. The chain recombines TRBV6-5 with TRBJ1-1; TRBD1 matches at 7 bases. CDR1 is MNHEY, CDR2 SVGAGI, per germline. The trim removed 9 bases at V and 4 bases at J, leaving 8 bases unmatched. CDR3 size: 13 residues. The CDR3, as DNA: TGTGCCAGTTCGACAGGGATGTTCACTGAAGCTTTCTTT. Translating gives CASSTGMFTEAFF.

The V call is TRBV7-9, the J call TRBJ1-5; tentatively, D is TRBD1 (5 bases). Per germline, CDR1 SEHNR and CDR2 FQNEAQ (reference sequence). V dropped 0 bases and J dropped 1 base, with 13 bases sitting between them. The CDR3 has 17 residues. The CDR3 region has the DNA TGTGCCAGCAGCTTAGCGCCCCTGGGGGGGAGCAATCAGCCCCAGCATTTT. Translation: CASSLAPLGGSNQPQHF.

This rearrangement joins TRBV6-1 to TRBJ1-2, with 9 positions matching TRBD1. Germline CDR1 is MNHNS and CDR2 is SASEGT. This CDR3 region has 16 residues. The trim removed 2 bases at V and 6 bases at J, leaving 10 bases unmatched. CDR3 DNA: TGTGCCAGCAGTGAAAACCACAGGGGGCAAGGGAATGGCTACACCTTC. Its protein product is CASSENHRGQGNGYTF.

This chain links TRBV6-5 with TRBJ2-7; D may be TRBD2 (6 bases). This CDR3 is 15 amino acids long. Trimming took 4 bases from V and 2 from J, leaving 15 bases between them. Germline V gene lookup returns CDR1 MNHEY and CDR2 SVGAGI. The CDR3 loop is CASSSASEPPYEQYF. The CDR3 DNA reads TGTGCCAGCAGTTCGGCTAGCGAACCCCCCTACGAGCAGTACTTC.

The chain carries TRBV30 and TRBJ1-1, with 7 bases identical to TRBD1. Germline V gene data show CDR1 as GTSNPN and CDR2 as SVGIG (reference sequence). V trimming: 7 bases; J trimming: 7 bases; junction bases outside the gene matches: 6. CDR3 length: 11 residues. CDR3: CASRGDSEAFF. In DNA, the CDR3 is TGTGCCTCGCGTGGGGACAGTGAAGCTTTCTTT.

V usage is TRBV29-1 and J usage is TRBJ2-3; 8 bases map to TRBD2. V shed 5 bases, J shed 3 bases, and the junction held 4 bases outside the gene matches. Germline V CDR1 and CDR2: SQVTM, ANQGSEA. CDR3 length: 13 amino acids. CDR3 nucleotides: TGCAGCGTTAACCCTAGCGGGACAGATACGCAGTATTTT. This encodes CSVNPSGTDTQYF.

The chain uses TRBV4-1 and TRBJ2-3; possibly TRBD1 for D (6 bases). V was shortened by 0 bases and J by 2 bases, with 15 bases between the two germline ends. The germline V gene has CDR1 MGHRA and CDR2 YSYEKL. This CDR3 contains 17 residues. In DNA form, the CDR3 reads TGCGCCAGCAGCCAAGAGAGGGGGAGCCCCTTCACAGATACGCAGTATTTT. Protein product: CASSQERGSPFTDTQYF.

The chain carries TRBV28 and TRBJ2-7, with TRBD2 as a possible D gene (8 bases). CDR3 length equals 15 residues. Between the trimmed V and J ends, which lost 3 bases and 3 bases, there was a span of 15 bases. CDR1 is MDHEN, CDR2 SYDVKM, per germline. As DNA, the CDR3 is TGTGCCAGCAGTTTCCACGGGAGGGGGCTCTACGAGCAGTACTTC. This sequence encodes CASSFHGRGLYEQYF. The full variable domain, with the rest looked up from reference TRBV28 and TRBJ2-7, is DVKVTQSSRYLVKRTGEKVFLECVQDMDHENMFWYRQDPGLGLRLIYFSYDVKMKEKGDIPEGYSVSREKKERFSLILESASTNQTSMYLCASSFHGRGLYEQYFGPGTRLTVT.

The chain combines TRBV19 with TRBJ2-5; the match to TRBD1 covers 9 bases. Germline lookup yields CDR1 LNHDA and CDR2 SQIVND (reference sequence). The CDR3 runs to 13 residues. V dropped 6 bases and J dropped 3; count of bases not matched to a gene: 2. DNA of the CDR3: TGTGCCAGTAGCCGGGACAGGGAAGAGACCCAGTACTTC. This gives the protein CASSRDREETQYF.